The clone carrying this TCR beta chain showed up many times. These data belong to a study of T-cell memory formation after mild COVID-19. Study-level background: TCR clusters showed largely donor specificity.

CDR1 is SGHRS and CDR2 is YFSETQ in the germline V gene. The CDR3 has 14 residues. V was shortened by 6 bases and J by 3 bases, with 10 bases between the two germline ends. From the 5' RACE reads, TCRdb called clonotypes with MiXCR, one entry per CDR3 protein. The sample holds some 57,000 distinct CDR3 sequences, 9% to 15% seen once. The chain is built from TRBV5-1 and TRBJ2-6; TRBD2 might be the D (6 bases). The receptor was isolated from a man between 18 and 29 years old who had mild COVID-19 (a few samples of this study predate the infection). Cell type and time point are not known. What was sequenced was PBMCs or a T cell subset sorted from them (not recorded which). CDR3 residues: CASNQGGGANVLTF. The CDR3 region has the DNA TGCGCCAGCAACCAGGGAGGTGGGGCCAACGTCCTGACTTTC.